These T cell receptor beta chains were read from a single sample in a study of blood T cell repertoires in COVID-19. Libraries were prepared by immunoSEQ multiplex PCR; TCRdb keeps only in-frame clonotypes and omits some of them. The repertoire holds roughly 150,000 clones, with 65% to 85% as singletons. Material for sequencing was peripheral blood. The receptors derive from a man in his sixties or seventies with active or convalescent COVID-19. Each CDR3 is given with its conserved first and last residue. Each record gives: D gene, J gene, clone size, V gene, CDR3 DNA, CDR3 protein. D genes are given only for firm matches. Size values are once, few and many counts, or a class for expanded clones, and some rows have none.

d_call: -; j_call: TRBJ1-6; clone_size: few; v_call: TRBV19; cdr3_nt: TGTGCCAGTAGTCCTCTTAATTCACCCCTCCACTTT; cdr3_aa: CASSPLNSPLHF
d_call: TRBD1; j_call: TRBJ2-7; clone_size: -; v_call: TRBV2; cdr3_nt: TGTGCCAGCACTCTGACAGGGAGCTCCTACGAGCAGTACTTC; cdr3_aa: CASTLTGSSYEQYF
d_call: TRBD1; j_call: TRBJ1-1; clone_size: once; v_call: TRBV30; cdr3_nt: TGTGCCTGGAGTCGACAGGGTCAAACTGAAGCTTTCTTT; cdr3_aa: CAWSRQGQTEAFF
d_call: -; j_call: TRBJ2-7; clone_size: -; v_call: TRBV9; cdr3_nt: TGTGCCAGCAGCGTTGGAGGGAAGTCCTACGAGCAGTACTTC; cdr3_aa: CASSVGGKSYEQYF
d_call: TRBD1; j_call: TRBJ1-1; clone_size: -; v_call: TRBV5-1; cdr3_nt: TGCGCCAGCAGCCCAAGGACAGGGGGTGGTAACACTGAAGCTTTCTTT; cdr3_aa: CASSPRTGGGNTEAFF
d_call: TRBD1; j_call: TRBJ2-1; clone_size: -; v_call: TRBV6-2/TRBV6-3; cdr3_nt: TGTGCCAGCAGTTACCGGGACAGGGGCCGCAATGAGCAGTTCTTC; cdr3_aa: CASSYRDRGRNEQFF
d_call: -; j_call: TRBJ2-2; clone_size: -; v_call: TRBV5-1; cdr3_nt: TGCGCCAGCAGCAACAGGGGGGGCACCGGGGAGCTGTTTTTT; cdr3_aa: CASSNRGGTGELFF
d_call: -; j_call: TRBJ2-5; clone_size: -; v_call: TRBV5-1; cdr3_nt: TGCGCCAGCAGCTTGGTTGCGGGGGCACCAGAGACCCAGTACTTC; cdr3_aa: CASSLVAGAPETQYF
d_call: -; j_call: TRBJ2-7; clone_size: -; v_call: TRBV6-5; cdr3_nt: TGTGCCACCTTGGAGCAAGGGGGATTCCTCGAGCAGTACTTC; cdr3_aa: CATLEQGGFLEQYF
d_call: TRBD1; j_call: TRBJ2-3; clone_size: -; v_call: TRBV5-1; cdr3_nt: TGCGCCAGCAGCTTATGGGACAGGGTCACAGATACGCAGTATTTT; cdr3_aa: CASSLWDRVTDTQYF
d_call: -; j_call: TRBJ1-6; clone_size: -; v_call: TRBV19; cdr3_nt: TGTGCCAGTAGTATTCAGGGGCGAAGGGATTCACCCCTCCACTTT; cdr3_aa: CASSIQGRRDSPLHF
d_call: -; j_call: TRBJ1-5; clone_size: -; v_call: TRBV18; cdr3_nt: TGTGCCAGCTCACCGACAGGTAATAGCAATCAGCCCCAGCATTTT; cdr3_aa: CASSPTGNSNQPQHF
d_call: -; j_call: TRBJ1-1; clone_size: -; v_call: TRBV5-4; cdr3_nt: TGTGCCAGCAGCTTGGGCATAGACTTTATGAACACTGAAGCTTTCTTT; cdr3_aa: CASSLGIDFMNTEAFF
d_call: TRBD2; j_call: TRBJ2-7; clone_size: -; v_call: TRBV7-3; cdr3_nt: TGTGCCAGCAGCTTAACGGCTAGCGGAAAATCCTACGAGCAGTACTTC; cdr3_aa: CASSLTASGKSYEQYF
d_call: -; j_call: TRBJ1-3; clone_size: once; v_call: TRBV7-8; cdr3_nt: TGTGCCACCTCATCCCGCAGCGTCCCATCTGGAAACACCATATATTTT; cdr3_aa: CATSSRSVPSGNTIYF
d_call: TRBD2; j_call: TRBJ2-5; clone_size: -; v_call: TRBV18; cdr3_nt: TGTGCCAGCTCACCACCCGGCGGGAGTCAAGAGACCCAGTACTTC; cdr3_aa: CASSPPGGSQETQYF
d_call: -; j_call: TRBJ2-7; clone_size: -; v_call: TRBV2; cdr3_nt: TGTGCCAGCACCTCGTGGACAGAGAGCTCCTACGAGCAGTACTTC; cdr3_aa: CASTSWTESSYEQYF
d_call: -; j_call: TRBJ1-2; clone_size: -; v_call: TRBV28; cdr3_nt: TGTGCCAGCAGTTTAGGGGGGGCATCTTATGGCTACACCTTC; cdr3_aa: CASSLGGASYGYTF